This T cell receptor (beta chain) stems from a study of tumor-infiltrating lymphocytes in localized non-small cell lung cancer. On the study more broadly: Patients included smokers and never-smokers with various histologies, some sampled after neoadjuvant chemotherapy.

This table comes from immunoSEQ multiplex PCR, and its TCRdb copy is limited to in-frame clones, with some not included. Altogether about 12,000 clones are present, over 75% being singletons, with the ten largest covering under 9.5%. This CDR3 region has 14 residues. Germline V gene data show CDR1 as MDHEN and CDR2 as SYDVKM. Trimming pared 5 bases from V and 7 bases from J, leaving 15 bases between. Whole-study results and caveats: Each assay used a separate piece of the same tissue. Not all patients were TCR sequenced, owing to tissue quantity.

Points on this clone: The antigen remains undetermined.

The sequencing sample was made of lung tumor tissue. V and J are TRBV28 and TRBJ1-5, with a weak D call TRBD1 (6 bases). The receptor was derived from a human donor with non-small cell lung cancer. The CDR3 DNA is TGTGCCAGCAGTCTAGGACAGCCTTGGCAGCCCCAGCATTTT. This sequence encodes CASSLGQPWQPQHF. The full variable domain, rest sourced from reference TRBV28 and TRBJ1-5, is DVKVTQSSRYLVKRTGEKVFLECVQDMDHENMFWYRQDPGLGLRLIYFSYDVKMKEKGDIPEGYSVSREKKERFSLILESASTNQTSMYLCASSLGQPWQPQHFGDGTRLSIL.